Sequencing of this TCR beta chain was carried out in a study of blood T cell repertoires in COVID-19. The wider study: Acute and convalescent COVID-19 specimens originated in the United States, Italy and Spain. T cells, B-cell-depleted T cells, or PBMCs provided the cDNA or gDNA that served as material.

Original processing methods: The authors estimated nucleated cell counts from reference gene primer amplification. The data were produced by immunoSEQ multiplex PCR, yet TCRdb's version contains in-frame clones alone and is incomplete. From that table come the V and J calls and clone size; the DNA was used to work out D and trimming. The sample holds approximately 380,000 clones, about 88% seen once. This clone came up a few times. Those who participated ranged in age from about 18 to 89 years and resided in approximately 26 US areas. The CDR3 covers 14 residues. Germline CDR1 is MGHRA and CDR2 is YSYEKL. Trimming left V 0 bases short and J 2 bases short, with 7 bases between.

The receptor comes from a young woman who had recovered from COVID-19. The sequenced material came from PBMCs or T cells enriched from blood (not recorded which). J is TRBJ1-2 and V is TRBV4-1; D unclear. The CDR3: CASSQDQVNYGYTF. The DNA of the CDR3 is TGCGCCAGCAGCCAAGACCAGGTGAACTATGGCTACACCTTC.